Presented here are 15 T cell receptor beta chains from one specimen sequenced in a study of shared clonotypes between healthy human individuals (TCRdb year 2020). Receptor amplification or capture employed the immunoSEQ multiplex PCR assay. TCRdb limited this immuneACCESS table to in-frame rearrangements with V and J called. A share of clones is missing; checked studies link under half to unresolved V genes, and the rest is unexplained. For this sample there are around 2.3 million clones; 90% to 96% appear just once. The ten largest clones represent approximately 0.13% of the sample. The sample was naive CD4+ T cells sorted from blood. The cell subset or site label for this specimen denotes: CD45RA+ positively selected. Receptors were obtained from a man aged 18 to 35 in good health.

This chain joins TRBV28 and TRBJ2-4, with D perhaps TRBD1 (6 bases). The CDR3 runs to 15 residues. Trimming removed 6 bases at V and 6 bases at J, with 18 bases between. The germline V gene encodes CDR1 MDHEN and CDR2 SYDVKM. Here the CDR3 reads CASSPYRDTSNIQYF. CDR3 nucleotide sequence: TGTGCCAGCAGCCCTTACCGGGACACTTCAAACATTCAGTACTTC.

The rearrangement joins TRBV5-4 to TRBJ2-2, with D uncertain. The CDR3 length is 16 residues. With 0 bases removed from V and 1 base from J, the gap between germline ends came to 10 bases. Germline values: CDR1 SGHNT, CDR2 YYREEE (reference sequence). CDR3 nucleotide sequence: TGTGCCAGCAGCTTGGAGGCCAAGGTGAACACCGGGGAGCTGTTTTTT. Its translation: CASSLEAKVNTGELFF.

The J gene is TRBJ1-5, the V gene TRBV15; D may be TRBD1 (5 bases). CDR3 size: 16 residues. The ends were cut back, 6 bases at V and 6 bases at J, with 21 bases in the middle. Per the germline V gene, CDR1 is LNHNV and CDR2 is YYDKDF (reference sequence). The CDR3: CATRDLYGDLSQPQHF. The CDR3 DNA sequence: TGTGCCACCAGGGACCTATACGGGGACCTCAGTCAGCCCCAGCATTTT.

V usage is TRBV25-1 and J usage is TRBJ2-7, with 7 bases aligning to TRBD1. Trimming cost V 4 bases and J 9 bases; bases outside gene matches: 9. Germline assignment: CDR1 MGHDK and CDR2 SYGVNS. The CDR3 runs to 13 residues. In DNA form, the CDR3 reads TGTGCCAGCAGTGTAGACAGGGCCGGCCGGCAGTACTTC. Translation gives CASSVDRAGRQYF.

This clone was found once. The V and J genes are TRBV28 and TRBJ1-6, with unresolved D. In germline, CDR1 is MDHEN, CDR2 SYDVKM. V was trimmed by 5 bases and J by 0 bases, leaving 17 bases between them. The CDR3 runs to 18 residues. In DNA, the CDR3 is TGTGCCAGCAGTCCACCCACGGGCAGAGACTCCTATAATTCACCCCTCCACTTT. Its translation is CASSPPTGRDSYNSPLHF.

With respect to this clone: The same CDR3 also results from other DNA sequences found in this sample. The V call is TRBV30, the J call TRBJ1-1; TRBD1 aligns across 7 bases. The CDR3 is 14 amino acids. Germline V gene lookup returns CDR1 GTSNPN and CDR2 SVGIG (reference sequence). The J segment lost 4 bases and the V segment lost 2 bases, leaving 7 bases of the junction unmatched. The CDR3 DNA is TGTGCCTGGAGTTTCCAGGGGGTGGTCACTGAAGCTTTCTTT. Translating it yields CAWSFQGVVTEAFF. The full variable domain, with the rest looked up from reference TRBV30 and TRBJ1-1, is SQTIHQWPATLVQPVGSPLSLECTVEGTSNPNLYWYRQAAGRGLQLLFYSVGIGQISSEVPQNLSASRPQDRQFILSSKKLLLSDSGFYLCAWSFQGVVTEAFFGQGTRLTVV.

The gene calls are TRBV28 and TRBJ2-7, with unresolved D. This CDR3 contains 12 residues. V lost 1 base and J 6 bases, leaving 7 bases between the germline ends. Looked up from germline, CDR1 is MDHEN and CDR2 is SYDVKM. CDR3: CASSLSGGEQYF. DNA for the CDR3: TGTGCCAGCAGTTTATCGGGTGGCGAGCAGTACTTC.

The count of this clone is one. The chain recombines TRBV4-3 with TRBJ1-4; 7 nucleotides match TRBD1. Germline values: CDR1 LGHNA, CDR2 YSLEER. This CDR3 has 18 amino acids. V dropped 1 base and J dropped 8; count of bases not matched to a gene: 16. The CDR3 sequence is CASSQVPQPGQLGEKLFF. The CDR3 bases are TGCGCCAGCAGCCAAGTCCCCCAACCGGGACAGTTAGGAGAAAAACTGTTTTTT.

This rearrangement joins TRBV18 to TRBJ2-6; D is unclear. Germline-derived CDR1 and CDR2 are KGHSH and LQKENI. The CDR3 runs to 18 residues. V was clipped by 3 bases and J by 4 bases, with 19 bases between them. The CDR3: CASSPFGPTGTGANVLTF. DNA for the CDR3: TGTGCCAGCTCACCGTTCGGTCCCACGGGCACCGGGGCCAACGTCCTGACTTTC.

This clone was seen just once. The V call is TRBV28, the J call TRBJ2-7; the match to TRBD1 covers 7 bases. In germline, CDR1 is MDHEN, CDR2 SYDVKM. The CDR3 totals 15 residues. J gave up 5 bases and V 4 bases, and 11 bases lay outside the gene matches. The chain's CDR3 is CASSSTGTALDEQYF. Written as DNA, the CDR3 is TGTGCCAGCAGTTCCACCGGGACAGCCTTGGACGAGCAGTACTTC.

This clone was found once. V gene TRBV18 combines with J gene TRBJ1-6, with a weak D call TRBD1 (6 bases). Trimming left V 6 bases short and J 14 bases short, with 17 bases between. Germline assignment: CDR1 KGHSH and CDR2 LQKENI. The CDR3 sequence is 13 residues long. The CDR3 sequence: CASSPSRGIALHF. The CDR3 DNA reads TGTGCCAGCTCGCCAAGTAGGGGGATAGCCCTCCACTTT.

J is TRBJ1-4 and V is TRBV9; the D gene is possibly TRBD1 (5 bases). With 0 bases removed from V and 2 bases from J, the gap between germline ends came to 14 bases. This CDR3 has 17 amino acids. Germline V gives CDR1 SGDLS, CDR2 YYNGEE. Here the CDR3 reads CASSVDRGGVTNEKLFF. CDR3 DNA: TGTGCCAGCAGCGTAGACCGCGGAGGGGTTACTAATGAAAAACTGTTTTTT.

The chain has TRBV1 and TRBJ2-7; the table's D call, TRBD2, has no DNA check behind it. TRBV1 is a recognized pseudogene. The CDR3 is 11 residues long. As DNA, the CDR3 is TGCACCAGCAGCCAAGAGAGCGAGCAGTACTTC. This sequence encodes CTSSQESEQYF.

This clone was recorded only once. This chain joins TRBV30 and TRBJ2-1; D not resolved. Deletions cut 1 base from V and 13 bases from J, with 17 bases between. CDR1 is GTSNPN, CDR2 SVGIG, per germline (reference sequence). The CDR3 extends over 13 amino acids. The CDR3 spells CAWSAQDAPPQFF. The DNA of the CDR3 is TGTGCCTGGAGTGCTCAAGACGCACCGCCTCAGTTCTTC.

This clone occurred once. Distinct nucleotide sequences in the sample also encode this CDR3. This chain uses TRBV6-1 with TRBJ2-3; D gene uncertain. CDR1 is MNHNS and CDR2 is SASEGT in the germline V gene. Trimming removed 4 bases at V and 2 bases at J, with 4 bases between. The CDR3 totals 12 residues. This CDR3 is CASSAITDTQYF. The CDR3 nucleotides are TGTGCCAGCAGTGCCATCACAGATACGCAGTATTTT.